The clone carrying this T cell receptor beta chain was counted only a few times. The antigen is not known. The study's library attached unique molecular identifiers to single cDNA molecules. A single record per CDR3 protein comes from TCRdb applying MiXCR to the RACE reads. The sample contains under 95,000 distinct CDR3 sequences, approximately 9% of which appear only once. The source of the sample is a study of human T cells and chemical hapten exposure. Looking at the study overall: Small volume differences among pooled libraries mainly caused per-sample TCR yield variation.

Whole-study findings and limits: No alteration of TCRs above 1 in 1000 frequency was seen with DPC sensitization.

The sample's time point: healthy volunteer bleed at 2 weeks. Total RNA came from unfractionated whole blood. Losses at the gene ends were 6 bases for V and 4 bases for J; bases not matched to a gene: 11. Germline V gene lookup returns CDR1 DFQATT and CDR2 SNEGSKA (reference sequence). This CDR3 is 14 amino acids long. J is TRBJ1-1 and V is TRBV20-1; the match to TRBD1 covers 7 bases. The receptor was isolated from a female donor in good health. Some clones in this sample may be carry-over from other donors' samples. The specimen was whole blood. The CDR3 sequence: CSANPGQVVTEAFF. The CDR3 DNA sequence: TGCAGTGCGAACCCCGGACAGGTCGTCACTGAAGCTTTCTTT.